This T cell receptor (beta chain) is drawn from a study of PD-1 blockade in classical Hodgkin lymphoma. Study as a whole: Patients in the cohort were put on intravenous nivolumab, 3 mg/kg every 2 weeks.

CDR1 LGHNA and CDR2 YSLEER come from the germline V gene. Trimming shortened V by 0 bases and J by 3 bases, and 15 bases separated the two germline ends. This CDR3 has 17 amino acids. Findings and limits, study-wide: Patients who initiated nivolumab within 1 year of ASCT were excluded. Baseline diversity was lower in partial responders and progressors than complete responders.

The time point is: cycle 4 day 1 (C4D1), after around six weeks of nivolumab. The patients all showed relapse after autologous stem cell transplantation, while their brentuximab vedotin exposure varied. Best responses included complete response and partial response; otherwise, the best response was progressive disease. Of note for this clone: Its antigen remains unknown.

Assay used: immunoSEQ multiplex PCR; TCRdb lists only in-frame clones, some missing. The data hold about 50,000 clones, with roughly 80% observed a single time. This receptor was taken from a human donor with classical Hodgkin lymphoma. V usage is TRBV4-3 and J usage is TRBJ2-1; D call uncertain. This sample comprised peripheral blood mononuclear cells (PBMCs), obtained before the fourth cycle of nivolumab. The CDR3 region has the DNA TGCGCCAGCAGCCAAGAATACACCGACAACCTCTACAATGAGCAGTTCTTC. It yields the protein CASSQEYTDNLYNEQFF.